The 28 T cell receptor beta chains listed next were all sequenced from one sample in a study of identical twins. TCRdb recomputed calls from the 5' RACE reads with MiXCR, one row per CDR3 protein. Among about 280,000 distinct CDR3 sequences listed, roughly 8.6% were seen once. The same data also went into a second study, on yellow fever vaccine responses in identical twins.

The sample was memory (CD45RO+) T cells sorted from blood. All receptors come from a woman aged 18-35 years in good health.

This clonotype was observed a handful of times. The J gene is TRBJ2-5, the V gene TRBV11-3, with TRBD2 matching 13 bases. Germline CDR1 and CDR2: SGHNT and YENEEA. There are 15 residues in the CDR3. Trimming took 7 bases from V and 4 from J; bases not matched to a gene: 6. The chain's CDR3 is CASTIGLAGAETQYF. The DNA for the CDR3 is TGTGCCAGCACCATCGGACTAGCGGGAGCAGAGACCCAGTACTTC.

There are a few counts of this clonotype. DNA of the CDR3: TGTGCCAGCAGTACGGGAGACAATGAGCAGTTCTTC. It codes for CASSTGDNEQFF. The genes are TRBV6-6 and TRBJ2-1; possible D gene TRBD2, 6 bases. Germline values: CDR1 MNHNY, CDR2 SVGAGI (reference sequence). This CDR3 has 12 amino acids. Trimming removed 5 bases from V and 5 bases from J, with 7 bases in between.

The chain is built from TRBV14 and TRBJ2-3, with D maybe TRBD2 (6 bases). V was trimmed by 0 bases and J by 4 bases, leaving 17 bases between them. This CDR3 has 17 residues. CDR1 and CDR2 (germline): SGHDN, FVKESK. CDR3 DNA: TGTGCCAGCAGCCAAGATTGGGGGGAGCAGTTCTCAGATACGCAGTATTTT. Translation gives CASSQDWGEQFSDTQYF. Full variable domain (outside the CDR3, taken from reference TRBV14 and TRBJ2-3): EAGVTQFPSHSVIEKGQTVTLRCDPISGHDNLYWYRRVMGKEIKFLLHFVKESKQDESGMPNNRFLAERTGGTYSTLKVQPAELEDSGVYFCASSQDWGEQFSDTQYFGPGTRLTVL.

This clonotype has a handful of counts. The chain combines TRBV20-1 with TRBJ2-5; tentatively, D is TRBD2 (6 bases). V lost 0 bases, J lost 6 bases, and 14 bases lay in between. The germline gives CDR1 DFQATT, CDR2 SNEGSKA (reference sequence). The CDR3 is made up of 14 amino acids. The CDR3: CSARDRGLTQTQYF. The CDR3 DNA sequence: TGCAGTGCTAGAGATCGGGGACTGACGCAGACCCAGTACTTC.

This clonotype was seen ten or more times. The rearrangement uses TRBV12-3 or TRBV12-4 and TRBJ1-6; TRBD1 aligns across 7 bases. V gave up 4 bases and J gave up 7 bases; unmatched junction bases: 4. The CDR3 loop spans 14 amino acids. The CDR3 is CASSYGTVNSPLHF. In DNA form, the CDR3 reads TGTGCCAGCAGTTACGGGACAGTGAATTCACCCCTCCACTTT.

This clonotype was found a few times. This chain joins TRBV5-6 and TRBJ2-5; perhaps TRBD1 as D (5 bases). The CDR3 spans 13 residues. Germline CDR1 and CDR2: SGHDT and YYEEEE. V was cut by 4 bases and J by 4 bases, with 11 bases left in between. CDR3 residues: CASSPGFRETQYF. The CDR3 DNA sequence: TGTGCCAGCAGCCCAGGGTTCCGAGAGACCCAGTACTTC.

The J gene is TRBJ2-5, the V gene TRBV7-2, with D possibly matching TRBD2 (5 bases). This CDR3 is built from 14 residues. Germline assignment: CDR1 SGHTA and CDR2 FQGNSA. The V and J ends lost 5 bases and 4 bases respectively, with 14 bases between them. The CDR3 here is CASSLGLELETQYF. Written as DNA, the CDR3 is TGTGCCAGCAGCCTCGGACTTGAGTTAGAGACCCAGTACTTC.

The chain joins TRBV18 to TRBJ2-3; D is unclear. Germline V lookup: CDR1 KGHSH, CDR2 LQKENI. The V and J ends lost 4 bases and 2 bases respectively, with 16 bases between them. The CDR3 totals 16 residues. The CDR3: CASSRVSLTFTDTQYF. CDR3 DNA: TGTGCCAGCTCACGGGTTAGCCTAACTTTCACAGATACGCAGTATTTT.

This clonotype was counted between two and nine times. The chain combines TRBV12-3 or TRBV12-4 with TRBJ1-2, with D unclear. Trimming cost V 3 bases and J 4 bases, with 12 bases left between them. CDR3 size: 14 residues. CDR3 in amino acids: CASSFIGQPYGYTF. Written as DNA, the CDR3 is TGTGCCAGCAGTTTTATTGGGCAGCCCTATGGCTACACCTTC.

The CDR3 DNA reads TGCGCCAGCAGCCAACCAGGGCGGAACACAGATACGCAGTATTTT. Encoded protein: CASSQPGRNTDTQYF. The gene calls are TRBV4-1 and TRBJ2-3, with TRBD1 as a possible D gene (5 bases). The CDR3 is made up of 15 amino acids. V was clipped by 2 bases and J by 2 bases, with 11 bases between them. CDR1 and CDR2 from the germline V gene are MGHRA and YSYEKL.

CDR3 sequence (DNA): TGTGCCAGCAGTAGGAAGGCGGGGGGCACCTACGAGCAGTACGTC. Encoded protein: CASSRKAGGTYEQYV. The chain recombines TRBV6-1 with TRBJ2-7; 8 bases match TRBD2. V dropped 5 bases and J dropped 2; count of bases not matched to a gene: 8. The CDR3 consists of 15 residues. Germline V gives CDR1 MNHNS, CDR2 SASEGT.

This clonotype was observed a handful of times. The rearrangement links TRBV20-1 to TRBJ1-1; 8 positions agree with TRBD1. The CDR3 spans 13 residues. The V gene end was trimmed by 5 bases and the J gene end by 4 bases; junction bases not matched to a gene: 6. Germline loops: CDR1 DFQATT, CDR2 SNEGSKA (reference sequence). CDR3 nucleotides: TGCAGTGCTCCTGACAGGGGAGGCACTGAAGCTTTCTTT. Encoded protein: CSAPDRGGTEAFF.

This clonotype was observed many times. This sequence joins TRBV28 and TRBJ2-7, with 7 bases matching TRBD2. Germline lookup yields CDR1 MDHEN and CDR2 SYDVKM. The junction had 4 bases not matched to a gene; V was cut back by 6 bases and J by 2 bases. The CDR3 consists of 13 residues. Here the CDR3 reads CASRREGPYEQYF. CDR3 coding DNA: TGTGCCAGCAGGAGGGAGGGGCCCTACGAGCAGTACTTC.

This clonotype was found many times. The J gene is TRBJ2-1, the V gene TRBV5-1; 12 bases map to TRBD2. CDR1 and CDR2 from the germline V gene are SGHRS and YFSETQ. Losses at the gene ends were 4 bases for V and 5 bases for J; bases not matched to a gene: 7. The CDR3 is 16 residues long. CDR3: CASSPRTSGKDNEQFF. CDR3 nucleotide sequence: TGCGCCAGCAGCCCTCGGACTAGCGGGAAAGACAATGAGCAGTTCTTC.

About this clonotype: A read error may account for a junction end that differs from germline. J is TRBJ2-1 and V is TRBV20-1, with 8 bases aligning to TRBD2. Per the germline V gene, CDR1 is DFQATT and CDR2 is SNEGSKA (reference sequence). This CDR3 is 16 amino acids long. This CDR3 reads CCARGGLGRSYNEQFF. Here the CDR3 DNA reads TGCTGTGCTAGGGGGGGACTAGGGAGGTCTTACAATGAGCAGTTCTTC.

This chain uses TRBV10-3 with TRBJ2-6; 9 nucleotides agree with TRBD1. The CDR3 is made up of 16 amino acids. Trimming at V came to 11 bases and at J to 0 bases, leaving 8 bases not matched to a gene. Germline CDR1 is ENHRY and CDR2 is SYGVKD. CDR3 nucleotides: TGTGCCGTTGGACAGGGGCCGAACTCTGGGGCCAACGTCCTGACTTTC. This encodes CAVGQGPNSGANVLTF.

This clonotype came up a few times. The V call is TRBV7-9, the J call TRBJ2-3, with D perhaps matching TRBD2 (6 bases). The CDR3 has 16 residues. The germline CDR1 and CDR2 sequences are SEHNR and FQNEAQ (reference sequence). V shed 0 bases and J shed 0 bases, with 10 bases lying between them. CDR3 sequence (DNA): TGTGCCAGCAGCTTAGCGGCGGCGGGGAGCACAGATACGCAGTATTTT. This sequence encodes CASSLAAAGSTDTQYF.

The table lists this clonotype with many counts. This rearrangement joins TRBV14 to TRBJ2-3; a weak D match, TRBD1 (5 bases). V lost 1 base and J lost 4, with 9 bases in between. This CDR3 region has 14 residues. Germline CDR1 reads SGHDN; CDR2 reads FVKESK. CDR3 region: CASSQVQGSDTQYF. The DNA for the CDR3 is TGTGCCAGCAGCCAAGTTCAGGGATCAGATACGCAGTATTTT.

In its sample, this clonotype was seen many times. The CDR3 DNA is TGTGCCAGCAACAAAGGGACTAGCGGGACTGGCACCGGGGAGCTGTTTTTT. Amino acids: CASNKGTSGTGTGELFF. The V and J genes are TRBV9 and TRBJ2-2; TRBD2 matches 13 bases. V was clipped by 6 bases and J by 4 bases; unmatched bases: 9. CDR3 length equals 17 residues. CDR1 and CDR2 (germline): SGDLS, YYNGEE. Drawing the rest from reference TRBV9 and TRBJ2-2, the complete variable domain is DSGVTQTPKHLITATGQRVTLRCSPRSGDLSVYWYQQSLDQGLQFLIQYYNGEERAKGNILERFSAQQFPDLHSELNLSSLELGDSALYFCASNKGTSGTGTGELFFGEGSRLTVL.

The table lists this clonotype with many counts. V usage is TRBV7-9 and J usage is TRBJ2-5, with D unresolved. This CDR3 spans 13 amino acids. Per germline, CDR1 SEHNR and CDR2 FQNEAQ (reference sequence). The V end lost 1 base, the J end lost 5 bases, and 8 bases lay between the germline ends. The CDR3 sequence is CASSLGAVETQYF. CDR3 sequence (DNA): TGTGCCAGCAGCTTAGGGGCTGTGGAGACCCAGTACTTC. Looking up the rest from reference TRBV7-9 and TRBJ2-5 gives the full variable domain: DTGVSQNPRHKITKRGQNVTFRCDPISEHNRLYWYRQTLGQGPEFLTYFQNEAQLEKSRLLSDRFSAERPKGSFSTLEIQRTEQGDSAMYLCASSLGAVETQYFGPGTRLLVL.

This clonotype was detected a few times. This chain uses TRBV6-1 with TRBJ2-1; the D gene is possibly TRBD2 (5 bases). The germline V gene has CDR1 MNHNS and CDR2 SASEGT. Between the trimmed V and J ends, which lost 6 bases and 7 bases, there was a span of 13 bases. This CDR3 has 13 amino acids. Here the CDR3 DNA reads TGTGCCAGCAGACCCGGGCCGGGAAATGAGCAGTTCTTC. Translating it yields CASRPGPGNEQFF.

This clonotype was counted ten times or more. The chain uses TRBV7-7 and TRBJ2-3; TRBD2 matches at 13 bases. J gave up 2 bases and V 5 bases, and 16 bases lay outside the gene matches. This CDR3 spans 20 amino acids. In germline, CDR1 is SSHAT, CDR2 FNYEAQ (reference sequence). The CDR3 region has the DNA TGTGCCAGCAGCCATAACACCGGGACTAGCGGGAAGCATTACACAGATACGCAGTATTTT. Translated, it gives CASSHNTGTSGKHYTDTQYF.

This clonotype was recorded only once. J is TRBJ2-7 and V is TRBV7-8; maybe TRBD2 (5 bases). The CDR3 has 14 residues. The germline V gene has CDR1 SGHVS and CDR2 FQNEAQ. V shed 6 bases and J shed 0 bases, with 12 bases lying between them. The CDR3 here is CASSFGMSSYEQYV. The CDR3 DNA follows: TGTGCCAGCAGTTTCGGGATGAGCTCCTACGAGCAGTACGTC.

This clonotype was picked up many times. The rearrangement uses TRBV20-1 and TRBJ2-1, with D hard to call. The germline V and J ends were trimmed by 6 bases and 5 bases, with 11 bases remaining between them. The CDR3 is 12 amino acids. Germline assignment: CDR1 DFQATT and CDR2 SNEGSKA (reference sequence). The CDR3 here is CSASRVNNEQFF. Written as DNA, the CDR3 is TGCAGTGCCAGTCGAGTGAACAATGAGCAGTTCTTC.

This clonotype was seen at least ten times. The genes are TRBV18 and TRBJ2-1; possibly TRBD2 for D (5 bases). V shed 8 bases and J shed 9 bases, with 11 bases lying between them. The germline V gene encodes CDR1 KGHSH and CDR2 LQKENI. CDR3 length equals 11 residues. This CDR3 reads CASSPGFEQFF. CDR3 in DNA: TGTGCCAGCAGCCCGGGGTTTGAGCAGTTCTTC.

This clonotype has at least ten counts. The genes are TRBV12-3 or TRBV12-4 and TRBJ2-5; 9 positions agree with TRBD2. V lost 7 bases, J lost 1 base, and 7 bases stayed unmatched. The CDR3 is made up of 15 amino acids. CDR3 residues: CASKRAGGFQETQYF. Here the CDR3 DNA reads TGTGCCAGCAAACGAGCGGGGGGCTTCCAAGAGACCCAGTACTTC.

The sample holds many counts of this clonotype. The chain links TRBV29-1 to TRBJ1-2; no reliable D call. Per germline, CDR1 SQVTM and CDR2 ANQGSEA. The germline V and J ends were trimmed by 2 bases and 4 bases, with 8 bases remaining between them. The CDR3 contains 12 residues. Here the CDR3 reads CSVEPGVYGYTF. The CDR3 region has the DNA TGCAGCGTTGAACCAGGCGTCTATGGCTACACCTTC.

The V gene is TRBV2, the J gene TRBJ2-2; TRBD1 matches 9 bases. CDR1 is SNHLY and CDR2 is FYNNEI in the germline V gene. Germline trimming cut 6 bases from V and 5 bases from J; bases unmatched to any gene: 7. CDR3 size: 15 residues. CDR3 sequence: CASRTGTGSTGELFF. The CDR3 bases are TGTGCCAGCAGGACCGGGACAGGGTCAACCGGGGAGCTGTTTTTT.